This TCR beta chain emerged from a study of blood T cell repertoires in COVID-19. Looking at the study overall: Acute and convalescent COVID-19 specimens originated in the United States, Italy and Spain. Sources were T cells, B-cell-depleted T cells, or PBMCs; the material itself was cDNA or gDNA.

Germline values: CDR1 LGHDT, CDR2 YNNKEL (reference sequence). This CDR3 contains 15 residues. Losses at the gene ends were 2 bases for V and 4 bases for J; bases not matched to a gene: 3. The authors' processing: Amplified reference gene primers provided the basis for estimating nucleated cell counts. TCRdb's table, derived via immunoSEQ multiplex PCR, lists solely in-frame clones and lacks some. Clone size and V and J calls were adopted from that table, with D and trimming inferred from the DNA. Among 140,000 to 150,000 clones listed, roughly 82% were seen once. This receptor was identified in a man aged 60-69 years with active or convalescent COVID-19. The chain joins TRBV3-1 (or the pseudogene TRBV3-2) to TRBJ2-3; TRBD2 matches at 10 bases. The sequenced material came from peripheral blood. The CDR3 DNA is TGTGCCAGCAGCCAATCTAGCGGGGGCGCAGATACGCAGTATTTT. It is translated as CASSQSSGGADTQYF.